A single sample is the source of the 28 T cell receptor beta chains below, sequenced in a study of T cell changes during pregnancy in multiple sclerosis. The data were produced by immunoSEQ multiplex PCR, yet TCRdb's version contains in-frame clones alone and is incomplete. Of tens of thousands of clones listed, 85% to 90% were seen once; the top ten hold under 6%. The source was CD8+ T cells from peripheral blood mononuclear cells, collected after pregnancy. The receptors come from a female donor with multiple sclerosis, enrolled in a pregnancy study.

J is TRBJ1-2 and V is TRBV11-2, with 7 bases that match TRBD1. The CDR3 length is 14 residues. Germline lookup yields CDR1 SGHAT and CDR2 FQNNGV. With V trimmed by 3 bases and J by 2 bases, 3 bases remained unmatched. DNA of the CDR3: TGTGCCAGCAGCTTCACAGGGGCCAACTATGGCTACACCTTC. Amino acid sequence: CASSFTGANYGYTF.

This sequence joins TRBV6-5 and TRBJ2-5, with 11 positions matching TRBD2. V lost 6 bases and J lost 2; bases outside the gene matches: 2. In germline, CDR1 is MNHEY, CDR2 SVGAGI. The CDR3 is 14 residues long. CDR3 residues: CASSPSGGQETQYF. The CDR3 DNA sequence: TGTGCCAGCAGCCCTAGCGGGGGGCAAGAGACCCAGTACTTC.

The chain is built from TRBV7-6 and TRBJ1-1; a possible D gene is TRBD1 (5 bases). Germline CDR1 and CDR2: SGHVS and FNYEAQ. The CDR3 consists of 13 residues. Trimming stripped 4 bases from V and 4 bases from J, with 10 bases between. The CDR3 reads CASSSIQVTEAFF. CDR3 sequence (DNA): TGTGCCAGCAGCTCAATACAGGTCACTGAAGCTTTCTTT.

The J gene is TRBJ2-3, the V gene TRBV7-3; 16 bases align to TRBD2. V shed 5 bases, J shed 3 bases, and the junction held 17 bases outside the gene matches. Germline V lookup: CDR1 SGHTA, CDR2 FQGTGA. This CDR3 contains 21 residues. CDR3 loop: CASSHISQPGLAGGRTDTQYF. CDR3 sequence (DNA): TGTGCCAGCAGCCACATAAGCCAACCGGGACTAGCGGGGGGGCGGACAGATACGCAGTATTTT.

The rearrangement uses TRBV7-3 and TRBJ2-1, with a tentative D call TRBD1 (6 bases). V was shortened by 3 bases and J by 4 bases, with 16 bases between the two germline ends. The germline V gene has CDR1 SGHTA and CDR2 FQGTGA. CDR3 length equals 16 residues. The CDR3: CASSLSTGGDYNEQFF. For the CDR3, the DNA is TGTGCCAGCAGCTTGTCGACTGGGGGCGATTACAATGAGCAGTTCTTC.

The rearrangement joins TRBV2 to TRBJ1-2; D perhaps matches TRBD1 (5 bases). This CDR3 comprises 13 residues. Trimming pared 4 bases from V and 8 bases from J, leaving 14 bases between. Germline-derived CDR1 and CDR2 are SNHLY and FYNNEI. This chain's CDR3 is CASSALTGGGYTF. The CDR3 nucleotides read TGTGCCAGCAGTGCCCTAACAGGCGGCGGCTACACCTTC.

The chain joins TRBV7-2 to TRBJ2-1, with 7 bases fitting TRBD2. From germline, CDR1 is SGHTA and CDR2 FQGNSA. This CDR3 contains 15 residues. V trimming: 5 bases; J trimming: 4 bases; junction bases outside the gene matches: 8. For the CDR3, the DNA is TGTGCCAGCAGCCTTCCACGGGGGGTGTACAATGAGCAGTTCTTC. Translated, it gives CASSLPRGVYNEQFF.

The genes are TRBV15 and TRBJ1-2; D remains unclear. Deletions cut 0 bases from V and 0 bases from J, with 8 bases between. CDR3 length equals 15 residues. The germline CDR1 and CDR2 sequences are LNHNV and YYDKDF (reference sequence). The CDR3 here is CATSRDLGANYGYTF. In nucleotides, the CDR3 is TGTGCCACCAGCAGAGATTTAGGAGCTAACTATGGCTACACCTTC.

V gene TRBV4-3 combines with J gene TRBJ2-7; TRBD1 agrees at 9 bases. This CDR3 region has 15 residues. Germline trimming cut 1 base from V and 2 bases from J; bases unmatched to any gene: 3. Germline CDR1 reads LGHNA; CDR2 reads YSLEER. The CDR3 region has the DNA TGCGCCAGCAGCCAAGGGACAGGGGTGCCCTACGAGCAGTACTTC. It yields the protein CASSQGTGVPYEQYF.

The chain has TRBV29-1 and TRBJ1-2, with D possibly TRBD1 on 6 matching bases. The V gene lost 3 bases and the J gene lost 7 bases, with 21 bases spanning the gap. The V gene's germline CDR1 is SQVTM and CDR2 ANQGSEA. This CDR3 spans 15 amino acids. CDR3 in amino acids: CSVDIDRDNSGGYTF. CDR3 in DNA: TGCAGCGTTGATATCGATAGGGACAATTCGGGTGGCTACACCTTC.

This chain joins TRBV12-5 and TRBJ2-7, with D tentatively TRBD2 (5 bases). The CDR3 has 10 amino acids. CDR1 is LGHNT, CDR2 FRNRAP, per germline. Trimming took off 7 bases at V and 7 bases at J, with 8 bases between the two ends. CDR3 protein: CASAGGEQYF. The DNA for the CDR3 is TGTGCTAGTGCCGGCGGGGAGCAGTACTTC.

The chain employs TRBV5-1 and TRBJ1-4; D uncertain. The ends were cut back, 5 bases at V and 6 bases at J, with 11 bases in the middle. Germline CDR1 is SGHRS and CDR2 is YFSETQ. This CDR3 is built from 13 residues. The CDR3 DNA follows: TGCGCCAGCAGATCTGGAGGGCATGAAAAACTGTTTTTT. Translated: CASRSGGHEKLFF.

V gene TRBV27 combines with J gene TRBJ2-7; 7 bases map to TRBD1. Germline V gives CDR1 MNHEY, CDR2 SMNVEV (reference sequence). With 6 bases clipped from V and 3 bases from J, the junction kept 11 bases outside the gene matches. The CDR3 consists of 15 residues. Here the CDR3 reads CASSPRGSTGYEQYF. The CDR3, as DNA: TGTGCCAGCAGCCCCAGGGGGAGTACCGGCTACGAGCAGTACTTC.

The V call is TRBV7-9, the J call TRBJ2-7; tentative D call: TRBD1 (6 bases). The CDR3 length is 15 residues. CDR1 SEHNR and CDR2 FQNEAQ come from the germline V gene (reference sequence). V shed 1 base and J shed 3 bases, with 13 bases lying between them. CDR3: CASSLVDDRSYEQYF. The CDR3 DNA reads TGTGCCAGCAGCTTAGTCGACGACAGGAGCTACGAGCAGTACTTC.

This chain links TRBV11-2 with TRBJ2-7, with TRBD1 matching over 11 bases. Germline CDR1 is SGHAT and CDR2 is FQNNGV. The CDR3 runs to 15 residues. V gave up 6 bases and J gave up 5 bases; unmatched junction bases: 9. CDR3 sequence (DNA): TGTGCCAGCAGTGAGGGGACAGGGGGGGTCCACGAGCAGTACTTC. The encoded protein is CASSEGTGGVHEQYF. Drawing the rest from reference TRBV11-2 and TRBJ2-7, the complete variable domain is EAGVAQSPRYKIIEKRQSVAFWCNPISGHATLYWYQQILGQGPKLLIQFQNNGVVDDSQLPKDRFSAERLKGVDSTLKIQPAKLEDSAVYLCASSEGTGGVHEQYFGPGTRLTVT.

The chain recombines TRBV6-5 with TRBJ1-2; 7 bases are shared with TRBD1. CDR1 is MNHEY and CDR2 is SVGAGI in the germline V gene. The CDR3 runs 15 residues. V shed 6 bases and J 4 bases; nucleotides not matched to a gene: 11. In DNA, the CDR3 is TGTGCCAGCAGAGGGGGCACCGATCCCCTCTATGGCTACACCTTC. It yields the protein CASRGGTDPLYGYTF.

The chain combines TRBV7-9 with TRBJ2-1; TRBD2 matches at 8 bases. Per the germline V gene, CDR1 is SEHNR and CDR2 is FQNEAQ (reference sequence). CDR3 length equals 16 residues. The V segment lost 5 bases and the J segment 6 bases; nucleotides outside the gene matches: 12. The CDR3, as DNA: TGTGCCAGCAGCCAGTGGGGAGCGGGGGACGGCAATGAGCAGTTCTTC. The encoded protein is CASSQWGAGDGNEQFF. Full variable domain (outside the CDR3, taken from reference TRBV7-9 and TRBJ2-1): DTGVSQNPRHKITKRGQNVTFRCDPISEHNRLYWYRQTLGQGPEFLTYFQNEAQLEKSRLLSDRFSAERPKGSFSTLEIQRTEQGDSAMYLCASSQWGAGDGNEQFFGPGTRLTVL.

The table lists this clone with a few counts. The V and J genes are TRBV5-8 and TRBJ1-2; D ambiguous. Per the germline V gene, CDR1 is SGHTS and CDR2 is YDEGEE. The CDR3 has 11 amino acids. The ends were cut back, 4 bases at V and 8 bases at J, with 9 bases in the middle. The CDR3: CASSVPGGYTF. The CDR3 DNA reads TGTGCCAGCAGCGTCCCGGGAGGCTACACCTTC.

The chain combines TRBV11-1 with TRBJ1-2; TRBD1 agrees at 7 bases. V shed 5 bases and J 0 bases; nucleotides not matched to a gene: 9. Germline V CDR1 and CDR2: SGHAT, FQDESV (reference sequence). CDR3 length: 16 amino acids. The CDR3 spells CASSPGQGDPNYGYTF. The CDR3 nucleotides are TGTGCCAGCAGCCCCGGGCAGGGGGACCCTAACTATGGCTACACCTTC.

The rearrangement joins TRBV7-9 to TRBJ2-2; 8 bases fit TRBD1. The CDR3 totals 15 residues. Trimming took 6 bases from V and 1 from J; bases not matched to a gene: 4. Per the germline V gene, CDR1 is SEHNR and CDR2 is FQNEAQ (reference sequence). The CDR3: CASRSTGGNTGELFF. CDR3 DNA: TGTGCCAGCAGATCCACAGGGGGGAACACCGGGGAGCTGTTTTTT. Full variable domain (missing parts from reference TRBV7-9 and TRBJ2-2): DTGVSQNPRHKITKRGQNVTFRCDPISEHNRLYWYRQTLGQGPEFLTYFQNEAQLEKSRLLSDRFSAERPKGSFSTLEIQRTEQGDSAMYLCASRSTGGNTGELFFGEGSRLTVL.

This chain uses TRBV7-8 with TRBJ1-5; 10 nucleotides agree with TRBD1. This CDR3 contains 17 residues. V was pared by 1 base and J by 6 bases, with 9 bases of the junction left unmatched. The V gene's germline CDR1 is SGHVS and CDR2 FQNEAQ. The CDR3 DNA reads TGTGCCAGCAGCTTAGGACAGGGGGCTTCTTTAGGTCAGCCCCAGCATTTT. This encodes CASSLGQGASLGQPQHF.

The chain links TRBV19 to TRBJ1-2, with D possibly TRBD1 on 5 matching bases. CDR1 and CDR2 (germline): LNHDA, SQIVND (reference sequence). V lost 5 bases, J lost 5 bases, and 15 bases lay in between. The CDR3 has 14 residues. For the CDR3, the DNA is TGTGCCAGTAGTTGGAAGGGGCGGTGGTATGGCTACACCTTC. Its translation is CASSWKGRWYGYTF. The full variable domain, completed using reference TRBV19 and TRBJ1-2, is DGGITQSPKYLFRKEGQNVTLSCEQNLNHDAMYWYRQDPGQGLRLIYYSQIVNDFQKGDIAEGYSVSREKKESFPLTVTSAQKNPTAFYLCASSWKGRWYGYTFGSGTRLTVV.

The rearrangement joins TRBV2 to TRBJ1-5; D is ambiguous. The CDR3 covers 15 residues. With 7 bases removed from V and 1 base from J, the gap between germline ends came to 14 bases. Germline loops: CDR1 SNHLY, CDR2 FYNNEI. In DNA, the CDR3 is TGTGCCAGCATTTCGCTGGTCGGGAGCAATCAGCCCCAGCATTTT. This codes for CASISLVGSNQPQHF.

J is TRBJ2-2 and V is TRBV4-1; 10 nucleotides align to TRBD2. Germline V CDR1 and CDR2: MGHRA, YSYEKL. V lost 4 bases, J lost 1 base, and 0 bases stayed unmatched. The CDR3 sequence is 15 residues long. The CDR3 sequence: CASSRTSGNTGELFF. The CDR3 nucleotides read TGCGCCAGCAGCCGGACTAGCGGGAACACCGGGGAGCTGTTTTTT.

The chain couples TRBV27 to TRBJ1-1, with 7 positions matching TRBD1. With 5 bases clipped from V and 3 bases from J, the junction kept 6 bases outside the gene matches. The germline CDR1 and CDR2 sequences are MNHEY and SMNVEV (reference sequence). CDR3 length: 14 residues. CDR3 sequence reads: CASSITGAYTEAFF. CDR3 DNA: TGTGCCAGCAGTATAACAGGGGCATACACTGAAGCTTTCTTT.

CDR3 coding DNA: TGTGCCAGCAGCGTAGAGGCGGCCGCCAATCAGCCCCAGCATTTT. Translating gives CASSVEAAANQPQHF. The chain employs TRBV9 and TRBJ1-5; D is unresolved. V was shortened by 0 bases and J by 3 bases, with 10 bases between the two germline ends. The length of the CDR3 is 15 residues. Looked up from germline, CDR1 is SGDLS and CDR2 is YYNGEE.

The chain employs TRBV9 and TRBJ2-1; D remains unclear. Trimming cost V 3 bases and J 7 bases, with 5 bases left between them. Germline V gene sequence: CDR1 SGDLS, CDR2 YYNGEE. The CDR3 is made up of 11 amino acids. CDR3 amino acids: CASSAGNEQFF. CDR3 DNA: TGTGCCAGCAGCGCCGGTAATGAGCAGTTCTTC.

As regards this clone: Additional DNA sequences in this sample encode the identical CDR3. This CDR3 is CASSDSSNSPLHF. For the CDR3, the DNA is TGTGCCAGCAGTGACTCGTCGAATTCACCCCTCCACTTT. The J gene is TRBJ1-6, the V gene TRBV6-4; no reliable D call. CDR3 size: 13 residues. Trimming cost V 0 bases and J 7 bases, with 4 bases left between them. From germline, CDR1 is MRHNA and CDR2 SNTAGT.